The rows below give T cell receptor beta chains drawn from one sample of a study of vaccination effects on CD4 cells after COVID-19. The antigens for these receptors are not known. Produced via immunoSEQ multiplex PCR; TCRdb's table is partial and in-frame only. The table includes roughly 42,000 clones, 70% to 85% detected once. This material consisted of CD4+ T cells from PBMCs cultured with HCoV-NL63 spike peptides, taken before COVID-19 vaccination. Receptors originate from a human donor who received a COVID-19 vaccine. CDR3s include the opening cysteine and the closing phenylalanine or tryptophan. A D gene is named only where the DNA matches it firmly. Clone size is given for some rows only: seen once, a few or many times, or a class if the clone is expanded.

v_call	j_call	clone_size	d_call	cdr3_nt	cdr3_aa
TRBV20-1	TRBJ2-5	-	-	TGCAGTGCTGGGGGGGAGACCCAGTACTTC	CSAGGETQYF
TRBV18	TRBJ2-6	-	-	TGTGCCAGCTCGATCTCTGGGGCCAACGTCCTGACTTTC	CASSISGANVLTF
TRBV12-3/TRBV12-4	TRBJ1-2	-	TRBD1	TGTGCCAGCAGTTTTCCAGGGGGATTTGGCTACACCTTC	CASSFPGGFGYTF
TRBV7-3	TRBJ1-2	-	-	TGTGCCAGCAGCCCCATGCCAGGGTACCATGGCTACACCTTC	CASSPMPGYHGYTF
TRBV7-3	TRBJ2-1	-	-	TGTGCCAGCAGCTTAAGTCCTATGGGCTGGGACCAAAACAATGAGCAGTTCTTC	CASSLSPMGWDQNNEQFF
TRBV11-2	TRBJ2-5	-	TRBD1	TGTGCCGTCGGACAGGTGTTCGGGGAGACCCAGTACTTC	CAVGQVFGETQYF
TRBV7-9	TRBJ2-3	-	TRBD2	TGTGCCAGCAGCTTAGCAGCGGGGGTCGGCACAGATACGCAGTATTTT	CASSLAAGVGTDTQYF
TRBV24-1	TRBJ2-5	-	-	TGTGCCACCAGTGATAACAGACGGATTTCGGAGACCCAGTACTTC	CATSDNRRISETQYF
TRBV27	TRBJ2-5	-	-	TGTGCCAGCAGTTTAGGTTACGAGGGGGAGACCCAGTACTTC	CASSLGYEGETQYF
TRBV3-1/TRBV3-2	TRBJ1-2	-	TRBD1	TGTGCCAGCAGGGGGGACAGCGGACATGGCTACACCTTC	CASRGDSGHGYTF
TRBV3-1/TRBV3-2	TRBJ2-4	-	TRBD2	TGTGCCAGCAGCTTCACTAGCGGGGTACCGCTGGCCAAAAACATTCAGTACTTC	CASSFTSGVPLAKNIQYF
TRBV6-6	TRBJ2-2	-	TRBD2	TGTGCCAGCAGTTACAGAGGACTAGTGGACGGGGAGCTGTTTTTT	CASSYRGLVDGELFF
TRBV6-5	TRBJ1-2	-	TRBD1	TGTGCCAGCAGGGCCGGGACAGGGGTTGACTATGGCTACACCTTC	CASRAGTGVDYGYTF
TRBV7-9	TRBJ1-2	-	-	TGTGCCAGCAGCTCCCAAAGGGATGGCTACACCTTC	CASSSQRDGYTF
TRBV7-9	TRBJ1-1	-	-	TGTGCCAGCAGCTTCGGGGAGGGCACTGAAGCTTTCTTT	CASSFGEGTEAFF
TRBV18	TRBJ1-1	once	-	TGTGCCAGCTCACTGGGCCAGGACCACACTGAAGCTTTCTTT	CASSLGQDHTEAFF
TRBV2	TRBJ1-5	-	-	TGTGCCAGCAGTGAAGCGCTTCAGGGAAGCAATCAGCCCCAGCATTTT	CASSEALQGSNQPQHF
TRBV18	TRBJ1-3	-	-	TGTGCCAGCTCACCGATCCCGAACAGTGCTGGAAACACCATATATTTT	CASSPIPNSAGNTIYF
TRBV5-1	TRBJ2-5	-	-	TGCGCCAGCAGCCGCGAGGCGAAGGGAGAGACCCAGTACTTC	CASSREAKGETQYF
TRBV5-8	TRBJ1-6	once	-	TGTGCCAGCAGCTTGGGGGCCCAGGGATCACCCCTCCACTTT	CASSLGAQGSPLHF
TRBV7-2	TRBJ1-4	-	TRBD1	TGTGCCAGCAGCTTAGCCGGGACAGGGGGCCCAACTAATGAAAAACTGTTTTTT	CASSLAGTGGPTNEKLFF